Presented here are 14 T cell receptor beta chains from one specimen sequenced in a study of blood T cell repertoires in COVID-19 (dated by TCRdb to the early 2020s). Library method: the immunoSEQ multiplex PCR assay. TCRdb carries this immuneACCESS record with in-frame sequences only. Its versions omit some clonotypes, under half of them owing to an unresolved V gene in the studies checked, with the rest unexplained. The sample profile shows 150,000 to 200,000 clones; approximately 87% of them were found once. The leading ten clones occupy around a sixth of the sample. What was sequenced was peripheral blood. The receptors were gathered from a person between 65 and 79 years old with COVID-19, enrolled during active disease.

This chain joins TRBV19 and TRBJ1-4; the match to TRBD1 covers 10 bases. CDR1 and CDR2 from the germline V gene are LNHDA and SQIVND (reference sequence). CDR3 length: 15 residues. V gave up 4 bases and J gave up 7 bases; unmatched junction bases: 6. The CDR3 sequence: CASSKSGTGVEKLFF. As DNA, the CDR3 is TGTGCCAGTAGTAAGTCCGGGACAGGGGTTGAAAAACTGTTTTTT.

V usage is TRBV5-4 and J usage is TRBJ2-7; 9 nucleotides line up with TRBD2. With V trimmed by 8 bases and J by 6 bases, 12 bases remained unmatched. This CDR3 has 14 amino acids. CDR1 is SGHNT and CDR2 is YYREEE in the germline V gene (reference sequence). The CDR3 nucleotides are TGTGCCAGTTCGAGGGGTCCAGCGGGGGGCGAGCAGTACTTC. Its translation: CASSRGPAGGEQYF.

This chain connects TRBV20-1 to TRBJ2-5; maybe TRBD1 (5 bases). Trimming left V 3 bases short and J 0 bases short, with 11 bases between. The CDR3 runs to 14 residues. Germline V lookup: CDR1 DFQATT, CDR2 SNEGSKA (reference sequence). The CDR3 nucleotides are TGCAGTGCTAGTGGGCAGGGCTACCAAGAGACCCAGTACTTC. Protein product: CSASGQGYQETQYF.

The genes are TRBV6-1 and TRBJ1-5; D is uncertain. The germline CDR1 and CDR2 sequences are MNHNS and SASEGT. The CDR3 sequence is 16 residues long. The V gene lost 4 bases and the J gene lost 0 bases, with 13 bases spanning the gap. CDR3 loop: CASSAWYGNSNQPQHF. DNA of the CDR3: TGTGCCAGCAGTGCGTGGTACGGGAATAGCAATCAGCCCCAGCATTTT.

The sample holds a few counts of this clone. V usage is TRBV29-1 and J usage is TRBJ2-2, with D unresolved. This CDR3 is 13 amino acids long. Germline assignment: CDR1 SQVTM and CDR2 ANQGSEA. The V and J ends lost 6 bases and 5 bases respectively, with 13 bases between them. The CDR3 region is CSVSLFVTGELFF. The CDR3 DNA is TGCAGCGTGTCCCTGTTCGTGACCGGGGAGCTGTTTTTT.

The chain employs TRBV2 and TRBJ2-5, with 11 bases aligning to TRBD2. Unmatched junction bases numbered 5, after V lost 4 bases and J lost 4 bases. The CDR3 contains 15 residues. CDR1 SNHLY and CDR2 FYNNEI come from the germline V gene. CDR3 bases: TGTGCCAGCAGTGTTAGCGGGGGGGCCGGAGAGACCCAGTACTTC. Its translation: CASSVSGGAGETQYF. Full variable domain (remainder filled in from reference TRBV2 and TRBJ2-5): EPEVTQTPSHQVTQMGQEVILRCVPISNHLYFYWYRQILGQKVEFLVSFYNNEISEKSEIFDDQFSVERPDGSNFTLKIRSTKLEDSAMYFCASSVSGGAGETQYFGPGTRLLVL.

In nucleotides, the CDR3 is TGTGCCAGCAGCCCACCGTCTAGCGGGGGGGCCGGAGAGACCCAGTACTTC. Amino acids: CASSPPSSGGAGETQYF. V and J are TRBV3-1 (or the pseudogene TRBV3-2) and TRBJ2-5; 12 bases are a match to TRBD2. The CDR3 runs to 17 residues. With 4 bases clipped from V and 4 bases from J, the junction kept 10 bases outside the gene matches. CDR1 and CDR2 (germline): LGHDT, YNNKEL (reference sequence).

The chain joins TRBV4-2 to TRBJ2-5, with D perhaps matching TRBD1 (5 bases). The CDR3 sequence is 13 residues long. With 2 bases removed from V and 5 bases from J, the gap between germline ends came to 9 bases. The germline gives CDR1 LGHNA, CDR2 YNFKEQ. This CDR3 reads CASSQKGSETQYF. The CDR3 bases are TGTGCCAGCAGCCAAAAGGGGTCGGAGACCCAGTACTTC.

V and J are TRBV7-9 and TRBJ2-7, with 9 bases fitting TRBD1. The junction had 16 bases not matched to a gene; V was cut back by 5 bases and J by 2 bases. Germline lookup yields CDR1 SEHNR and CDR2 FQNEAQ (reference sequence). This CDR3 spans 18 amino acids. CDR3 coding DNA: TGTGCCAGCAGCACTCGAGGGTCACAGGGGGCGACACCCTACGAGCAGTACTTC. Translated, it gives CASSTRGSQGATPYEQYF.

This clone was counted a single time. The chain links TRBV19 to TRBJ2-4; D is uncertain. Germline loops: CDR1 LNHDA, CDR2 SQIVND (reference sequence). This CDR3 is built from 14 residues. The V end was cut by 4 bases, the J end by 3 bases, with 10 bases between. In nucleotides, the CDR3 is TGTGCCAGTAGTAGCCGCGGCTTCAAAAACATTCAGTACTTC. This codes for CASSSRGFKNIQYF.

The gene calls are TRBV27 and TRBJ1-4; 11 nucleotides match TRBD1. Losses at the gene ends were 5 bases for V and 2 bases for J; bases not matched to a gene: 4. Germline loops: CDR1 MNHEY, CDR2 SMNVEV (reference sequence). CDR3 length: 16 residues. The CDR3 protein is CASSPRTGGTNEKLFF. For the CDR3, the DNA is TGTGCCAGCAGTCCCCGGACAGGGGGCACTAATGAAAAACTGTTTTTT.

Only one count was recorded for this clone. This sequence joins TRBV15 and TRBJ1-6, with 9 bases matching TRBD1. CDR1 and CDR2 (germline): LNHNV, YYDKDF (reference sequence). CDR3 length: 17 residues. V trimming: 3 bases; J trimming: 5 bases; junction bases outside the gene matches: 8. The CDR3: CATSSGQGSRNNSPLHF. CDR3 bases: TGTGCCACCAGCAGCGGACAGGGGTCGAGGAATAATTCACCCCTCCACTTT.

V gene TRBV7-9 combines with J gene TRBJ2-7, with D maybe TRBD1 (6 bases). Germline loops: CDR1 SEHNR, CDR2 FQNEAQ (reference sequence). The CDR3 loop spans 12 amino acids. Trimming shortened V by 6 bases and J by 6 bases, and 12 bases separated the two germline ends. Here the CDR3 DNA reads TGTGCCAGCAGTTCACAGGGCTTCGAGCAGTACTTC. This sequence encodes CASSSQGFEQYF.

The rearrangement links TRBV27 to TRBJ2-2; 9 bases are a match to TRBD1. CDR1 and CDR2 from the germline V gene are MNHEY and SMNVEV (reference sequence). CDR3 size: 17 residues. J gave up 5 bases and V 5 bases, and 12 bases lay outside the gene matches. The CDR3 protein is CASSSHGQGILTGELFF. In DNA form, the CDR3 reads TGTGCCAGCAGTAGTCACGGACAGGGGATTTTAACCGGGGAGCTGTTTTTT.